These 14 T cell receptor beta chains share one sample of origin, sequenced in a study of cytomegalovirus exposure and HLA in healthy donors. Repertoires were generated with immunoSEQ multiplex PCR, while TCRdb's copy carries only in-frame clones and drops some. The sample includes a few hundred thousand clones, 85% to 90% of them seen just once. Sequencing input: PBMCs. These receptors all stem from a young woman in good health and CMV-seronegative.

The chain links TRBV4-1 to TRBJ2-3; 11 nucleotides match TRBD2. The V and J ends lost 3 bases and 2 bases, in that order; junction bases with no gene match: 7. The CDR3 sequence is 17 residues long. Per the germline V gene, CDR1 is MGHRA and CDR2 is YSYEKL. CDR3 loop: CASSHPLAGGNTDTQYF. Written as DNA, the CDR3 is TGCGCCAGCAGCCACCCCTTAGCGGGAGGGAACACAGATACGCAGTATTTT.

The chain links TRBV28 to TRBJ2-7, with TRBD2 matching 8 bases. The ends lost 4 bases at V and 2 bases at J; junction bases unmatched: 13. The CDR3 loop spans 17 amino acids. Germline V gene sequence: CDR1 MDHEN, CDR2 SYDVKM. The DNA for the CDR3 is TGTGCCAGCAGTTGGATAAGCTTGAGCGGGAGCCCCTACGAGCAGTACTTC. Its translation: CASSWISLSGSPYEQYF.

The CDR3 spells CASSSHRDPYEQYF. CDR3 DNA: TGTGCCAGCAGTTCTCACAGGGACCCCTACGAGCAGTACTTC. The chain combines TRBV28 with TRBJ2-7; D may be TRBD1 (6 bases). CDR3 length: 14 amino acids. With 4 bases removed from V and 2 bases from J, the gap between germline ends came to 12 bases. Germline V CDR1 and CDR2: MDHEN, SYDVKM.

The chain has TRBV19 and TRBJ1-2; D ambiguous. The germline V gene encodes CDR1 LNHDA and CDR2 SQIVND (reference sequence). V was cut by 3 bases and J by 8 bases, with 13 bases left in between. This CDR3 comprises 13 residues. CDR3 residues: CASSISGSRGYTF. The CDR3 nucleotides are TGTGCCAGTAGTATCTCGGGATCGAGAGGCTACACCTTC. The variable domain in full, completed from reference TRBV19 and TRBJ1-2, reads DGGITQSPKYLFRKEGQNVTLSCEQNLNHDAMYWYRQDPGQGLRLIYYSQIVNDFQKGDIAEGYSVSREKKESFPLTVTSAQKNPTAFYLCASSISGSRGYTFGSGTRLTVV.

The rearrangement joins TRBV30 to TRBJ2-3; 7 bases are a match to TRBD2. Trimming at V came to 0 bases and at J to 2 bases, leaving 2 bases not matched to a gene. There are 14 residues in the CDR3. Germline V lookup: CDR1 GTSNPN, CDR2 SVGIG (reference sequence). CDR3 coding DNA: TGTGCCTGGAGTGTTCTAGCGGTCACAGATACGCAGTATTTT. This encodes CAWSVLAVTDTQYF.

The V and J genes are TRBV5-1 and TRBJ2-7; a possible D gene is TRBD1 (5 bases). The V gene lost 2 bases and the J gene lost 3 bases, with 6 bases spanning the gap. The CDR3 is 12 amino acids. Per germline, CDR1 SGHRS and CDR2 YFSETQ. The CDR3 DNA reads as TGCGCCAGCAGCTTTCAGGGCTACGAGCAGTACTTC. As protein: CASSFQGYEQYF.

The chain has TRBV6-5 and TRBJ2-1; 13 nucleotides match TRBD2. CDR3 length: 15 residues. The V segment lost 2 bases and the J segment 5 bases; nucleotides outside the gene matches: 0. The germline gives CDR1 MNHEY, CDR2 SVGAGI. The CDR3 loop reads CASSYTSGRDNEQFF. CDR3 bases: TGTGCCAGCAGTTACACTAGCGGGAGGGACAATGAGCAGTTCTTC.

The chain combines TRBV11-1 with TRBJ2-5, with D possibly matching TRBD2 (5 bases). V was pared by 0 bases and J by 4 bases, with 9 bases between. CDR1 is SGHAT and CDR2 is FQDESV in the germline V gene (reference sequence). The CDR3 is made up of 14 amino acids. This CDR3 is CASSLAGAVETQYF. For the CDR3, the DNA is TGTGCCAGCAGCTTAGCGGGAGCGGTAGAGACCCAGTACTTC.

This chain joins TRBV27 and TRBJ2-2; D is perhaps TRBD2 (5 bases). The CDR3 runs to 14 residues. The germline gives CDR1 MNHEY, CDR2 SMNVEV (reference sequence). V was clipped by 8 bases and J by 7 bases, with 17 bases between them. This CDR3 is CASRLGSGFGELFF. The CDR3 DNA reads TGTGCCAGCCGCCTTGGCTCGGGGTTCGGGGAGCTGTTTTTT.

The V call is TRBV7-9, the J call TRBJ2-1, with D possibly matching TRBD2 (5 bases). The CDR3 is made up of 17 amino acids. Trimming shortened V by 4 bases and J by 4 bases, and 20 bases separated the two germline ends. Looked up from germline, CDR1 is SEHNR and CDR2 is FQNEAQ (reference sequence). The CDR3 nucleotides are TGTGCCAGCAGCTCAGTCGCCACTAGTCACGTGTACAATGAGCAGTTCTTC. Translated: CASSSVATSHVYNEQFF.

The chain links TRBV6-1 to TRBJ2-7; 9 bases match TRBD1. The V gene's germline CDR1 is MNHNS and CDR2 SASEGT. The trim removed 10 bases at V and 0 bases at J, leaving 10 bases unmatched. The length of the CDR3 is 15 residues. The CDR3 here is CATEMGQGGSYEQYF. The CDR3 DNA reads TGTGCCACCGAAATGGGACAGGGAGGCTCCTACGAGCAGTACTTC.

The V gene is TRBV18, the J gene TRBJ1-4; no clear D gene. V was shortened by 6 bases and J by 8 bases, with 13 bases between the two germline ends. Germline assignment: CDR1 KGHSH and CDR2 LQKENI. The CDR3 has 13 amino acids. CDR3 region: CASSQVVQEKLFF. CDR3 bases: TGTGCCAGCTCCCAAGTCGTGCAGGAAAAACTGTTTTTT.

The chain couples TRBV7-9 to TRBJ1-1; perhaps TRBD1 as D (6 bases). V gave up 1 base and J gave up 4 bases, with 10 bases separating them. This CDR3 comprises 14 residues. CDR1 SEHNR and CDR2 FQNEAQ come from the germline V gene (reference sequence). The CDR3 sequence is CASSLGTALTEAFF. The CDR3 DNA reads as TGTGCCAGCAGCTTAGGGACAGCACTCACTGAAGCTTTCTTT.

CDR3 residues: CASTGRDIHGYTF. DNA for the CDR3: TGTGCCAGCACCGGCAGGGACATTCACGGCTACACCTTC. J is TRBJ1-2 and V is TRBV28; D is possibly TRBD1 (6 bases). The CDR3 consists of 13 residues. V gave up 7 bases and J gave up 8 bases, with 17 bases separating them. Germline V lookup: CDR1 MDHEN, CDR2 SYDVKM.